The source of this T cell receptor (beta chain) is a study of blood T cell repertoires in COVID-19. Whole-study context: COVID-19 samples, acute and convalescent, were from the United States, Italy and Spain.

Patients from Seattle were sampled longitudinally, starting during active infection. Original processing notes: Reference gene primers were amplified, and this amplification served to estimate nucleated cell counts. Measured with immunoSEQ multiplex PCR; TCRdb has only the in-frame clones, and not every one. V and J calls and clone size come straight from that table; D and trimming were deduced from the DNA. Among 200,000 to 250,000 clones listed, 65% to 90% were seen once. V was clipped by 5 bases and J by 3 bases; unmatched bases: 7. There are 16 residues in the CDR3. CDR1 SGHAT and CDR2 FQNNGV come from the germline V gene.

V usage is TRBV11-2 and J usage is TRBJ1-6; TRBD1 agrees at 7 bases. Source material: peripheral blood. The sequence was obtained from a woman aged 70 to 79 with COVID-19, enrolled during active disease. The chain's CDR3 is CASSPTGNGYNSPLHF. The DNA for the CDR3 is TGTGCCAGCAGCCCGACAGGGAATGGCTATAATTCACCCCTCCACTTT.